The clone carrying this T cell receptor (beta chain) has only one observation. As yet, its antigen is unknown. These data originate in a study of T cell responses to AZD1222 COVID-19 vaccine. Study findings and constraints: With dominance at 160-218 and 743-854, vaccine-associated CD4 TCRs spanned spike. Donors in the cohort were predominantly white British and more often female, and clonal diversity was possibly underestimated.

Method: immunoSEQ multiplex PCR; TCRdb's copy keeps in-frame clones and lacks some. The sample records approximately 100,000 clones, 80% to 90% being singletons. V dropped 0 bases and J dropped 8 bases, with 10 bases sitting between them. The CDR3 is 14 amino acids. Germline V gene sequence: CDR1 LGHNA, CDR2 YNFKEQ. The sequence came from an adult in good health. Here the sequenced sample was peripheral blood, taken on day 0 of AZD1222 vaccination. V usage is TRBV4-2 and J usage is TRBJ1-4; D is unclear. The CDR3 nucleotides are TGTGCCAGCAGCCAAGACGTTACGGCAGAAAAACTGTTTTTT. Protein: CASSQDVTAEKLFF.